The clone carrying this T cell receptor (beta chain) was detected only a few times. The target antigen is unknown. The data derive from a study of CD8 T cells in ankylosing spondylitis. Study conclusions and caveats: Disease-linked clones proved CD8+ and comparatively uncommon in peripheral blood. Researchers reportedly found disease-linked clones significantly enriched in matched ankylosing spondylitis synovial fluid. Certain motif variants had earlier appeared in reactive arthritis synovial fluid and blood. Characteristic, it appeared, of ankylosing spondylitis blood was a TCR beta motif of roughly eight highly homologous variants.

Each TCR beta library was made by quantitative 5'-RACE that incorporated molecular barcodes. Using its own MiXCR run on the 5' RACE reads, TCRdb lists one record per CDR3 protein. This sample has fewer than 500,000 distinct CDR3 sequences, with about 25% found just once. Trimming removed 2 bases at V and 11 bases at J, with 15 bases between. This CDR3 region has 13 residues. CDR1 is SNHLY, CDR2 FYNNEI, per germline. This receptor was taken from a male donor with ankylosing spondylitis. This chain uses TRBV2 with TRBJ1-1; D is ambiguous. The sample comprised blood, either unsorted or a sorted T cell fraction (not recorded which). The CDR3: CASSERPSNWAFF. CDR3 DNA: TGTGCCAGCAGTGAAAGGCCCAGCAACTGGGCTTTCTTT.